The clone carrying this T cell receptor beta chain was seen just once. The antigen remains undetermined. These data belong to a study of vaccination effects on CD4 cells after COVID-19. Findings and limits, study-wide: Cross-reaction with common cold coronaviruses was seen in only 1 of 255 vaccine-induced clones from healthy vaccinees.

Sequencing in the ViraFEST assay came after antigen-specific CD4+ T cells had been expanded with viral peptide pools, which were used to stimulate PBMC. The culture ran for approximately nine days before CD4+ T cells were isolated. Vaccine recipients lacked prior SARS-CoV-2 infection and had negative nucleocapsid antibodies. Half-medium replacement with IL-2 medium occurred on days 3 and 7. TCRdb's copy holds only in-frame clones and misses some; the assay was immunoSEQ multiplex PCR. The data show 65,000 to 90,000 clones, 60% to 75% seen once. V shed 6 bases and J shed 6 bases, with 24 bases lying between them. The CDR3 sequence is 16 residues long. Germline V gives CDR1 MNHEY, CDR2 SVGEGT.

The rearrangement links TRBV6-2 or TRBV6-3 to TRBJ2-7; no clear D. This material consisted of CD4+ T cells from PBMCs cultured with HCoV-NL63 spike peptides, taken before COVID-19 vaccination. The receptor's source is a human donor who received a COVID-19 vaccine. The CDR3 here is CASSTILGDASFEQYV. The CDR3 DNA reads as TGTGCCAGCAGCACTATCTTGGGTGATGCAAGCTTCGAGCAGTACGTC.